This T cell receptor beta chain came from a study of blood T cell repertoires in COVID-19. Repertoires were generated with immunoSEQ multiplex PCR, while TCRdb's copy carries only in-frame clones and drops some. The sample carries around 370,000 clones, more than 70% recorded once. Germline V lookup: CDR1 MNHEY, CDR2 SVGAGI. V was pared by 8 bases and J by 8 bases, with 10 bases between. The CDR3 runs to 11 residues. The receptor was isolated from a woman between 65 and 79 years old with COVID-19, enrolled during active disease. This rearrangement joins TRBV6-5 to TRBJ2-1; tentative D call: TRBD2 (7 bases). Sequenced sample: peripheral blood. CDR3 coding DNA: TGTGCCAGCGAGGGGGGGGATGAGCAGTTCTTC. Translating it yields CASEGGDEQFF.